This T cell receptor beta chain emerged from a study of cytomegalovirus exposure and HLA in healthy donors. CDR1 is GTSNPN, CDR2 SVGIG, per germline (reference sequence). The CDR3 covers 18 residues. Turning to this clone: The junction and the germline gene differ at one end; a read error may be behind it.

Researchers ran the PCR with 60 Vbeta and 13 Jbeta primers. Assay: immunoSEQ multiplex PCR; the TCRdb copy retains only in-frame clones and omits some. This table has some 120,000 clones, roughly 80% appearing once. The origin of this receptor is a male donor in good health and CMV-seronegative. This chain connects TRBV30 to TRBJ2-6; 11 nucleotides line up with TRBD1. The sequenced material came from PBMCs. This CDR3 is CAWRPPGQGVTGANGLTF. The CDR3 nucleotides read TGTGCCTGGAGGCCGCCGGGACAGGGGGTAACAGGGGCCAACGGCCTGACTTTC. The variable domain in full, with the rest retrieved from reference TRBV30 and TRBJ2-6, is SQTIHQWPATLVQPVGSPLSLECTVEGTSNPNLYWYRQAAGRGLQLLFYSVGIGQISSEVPQNLSASRPQDRQFILSSKKLLLSDSGFYLCAWRPPGQGVTGANGLTFGAGSRLTVL.